The 30 T cell receptor beta chains given below trace back to one sample, sequenced in a study of cytomegalovirus exposure and HLA in healthy donors. Clones were sequenced by immunoSEQ multiplex PCR, and TCRdb holds only the in-frame ones, with some missing. The sample includes over 100,000 clones, 89% of them seen just once. Sequencing input: PBMCs. Receptors were obtained from a young woman in good health and CMV-seronegative.

This chain joins TRBV30 and TRBJ1-6; tentatively, D is TRBD1 (6 bases). The CDR3 sequence is 13 residues long. The V gene's germline CDR1 is GTSNPN and CDR2 SVGIG (reference sequence). Trimming removed 7 bases at V and 10 bases at J, with 17 bases between. The CDR3 loop is CASPGGAESPLHF. The CDR3 bases are TGTGCCTCCCCGGGGGGGGCCGAATCACCCCTCCACTTT. Drawing the rest from reference TRBV30 and TRBJ1-6, the complete variable domain is SQTIHQWPATLVQPVGSPLSLECTVEGTSNPNLYWYRQAAGRGLQLLFYSVGIGQISSEVPQNLSASRPQDRQFILSSKKLLLSDSGFYLCASPGGAESPLHFGNGTRLTVT.

The rearrangement joins TRBV6-6 to TRBJ1-5, with a possible D match to TRBD1 (6 bases). Germline V gene data show CDR1 as MNHNY and CDR2 as SVGAGI (reference sequence). V dropped 2 bases and J dropped 6 bases, with 14 bases sitting between them. There are 15 residues in the CDR3. The CDR3 is CASSYGGQGGQPQHF. The CDR3 nucleotides read TGTGCCAGCAGTTACGGTGGCCAAGGGGGTCAGCCCCAGCATTTT.

This rearrangement joins TRBV6-6 to TRBJ1-1; D gene unclear. The germline gives CDR1 MNHNY, CDR2 SVGAGI (reference sequence). The ends were cut back, 0 bases at V and 4 bases at J, with 6 bases in the middle. The CDR3 is 13 residues long. The CDR3 loop reads CASSYSQFTEAFF. For the CDR3, the DNA is TGTGCCAGCAGTTACTCACAGTTCACTGAAGCTTTCTTT.

The CDR3, as DNA: TGTGCCAGCAGCTTGGCCGGGAACGAGCAGTACTTC. Protein sequence: CASSLAGNEQYF. The V and J genes are TRBV5-4 and TRBJ2-7; D may be TRBD2 (5 bases). V dropped 0 bases and J dropped 5 bases, with 6 bases sitting between them. The germline gives CDR1 SGHNT, CDR2 YYREEE (reference sequence). This CDR3 region has 12 residues.

In this sample, this clone turned up a few times. The chain combines TRBV5-1 with TRBJ1-2, with D hard to call. The CDR3 runs to 15 residues. Between the trimmed V and J ends, which lost 0 bases and 0 bases, there was a span of 9 bases. Germline CDR1 reads SGHRS; CDR2 reads YFSETQ. In nucleotides, the CDR3 is TGCGCCAGCAGCTTGGGGGCAGGTACTAACTATGGCTACACCTTC. Encoded protein: CASSLGAGTNYGYTF.

The gene calls are TRBV14 and TRBJ2-2; a possible D gene is TRBD2 (5 bases). The V and J ends lost 4 bases and 0 bases respectively, with 12 bases between them. The CDR3 spans 16 residues. Germline lookup yields CDR1 SGHDN and CDR2 FVKESK. This chain's CDR3 is CASSLRAESNTGELFF. For the CDR3, the DNA is TGTGCCAGCAGCCTCCGAGCGGAGTCGAACACCGGGGAGCTGTTTTTT.

The table lists this clone with a few counts. The CDR3 is CASSGERLNQPQHF. Written as DNA, the CDR3 is TGTGCCAGCTCAGGAGAGAGGTTGAATCAGCCCCAGCATTTT. V and J are TRBV18 and TRBJ1-5; D remains unclear. The V end was cut by 5 bases, the J end by 4 bases, with 12 bases between. Per germline, CDR1 KGHSH and CDR2 LQKENI. The CDR3 runs 14 residues.

This clone was seen a handful of times. The rearrangement uses TRBV2 and TRBJ1-2; 7 bases align to TRBD1. Looked up from germline, CDR1 is SNHLY and CDR2 is FYNNEI. The CDR3 has 14 amino acids. V dropped 8 bases and J dropped 4; count of bases not matched to a gene: 10. DNA for the CDR3: TGTGCCAGCGGGGTCGGACAGGCCGTCTATGGCTACACCTTC. Translated: CASGVGQAVYGYTF. Supplemented by reference TRBV2 and TRBJ1-2, the full variable domain reads EPEVTQTPSHQVTQMGQEVILRCVPISNHLYFYWYRQILGQKVEFLVSFYNNEISEKSEIFDDQFSVERPDGSNFTLKIRSTKLEDSAMYFCASGVGQAVYGYTFGSGTRLTVV.

The rearrangement uses TRBV19 and TRBJ2-4; TRBD1 aligns across 7 bases. V gave up 7 bases and J gave up 8 bases; unmatched junction bases: 8. This CDR3 is built from 13 residues. CDR1 and CDR2 from the germline V gene are LNHDA and SQIVND (reference sequence). CDR3 protein: CASTPGQGDIQYF. The CDR3, as DNA: TGTGCCAGTACGCCCGGGCAGGGGGACATTCAGTACTTC.

The CDR3 bases are TGCGCCAGCAGCTTTACAAGCGGGGGGGTGGCCGATACGCAGTATTTT. This sequence encodes CASSFTSGGVADTQYF. The chain recombines TRBV5-1 with TRBJ2-3; 10 bases are a match to TRBD2. Per germline, CDR1 SGHRS and CDR2 YFSETQ. The CDR3 is 16 amino acids. Trimming removed 2 bases from V and 6 bases from J; junction bases left unmatched: 9. The full variable domain, with the rest looked up from reference TRBV5-1 and TRBJ2-3, is KAGVTQTPRYLIKTRGQQVTLSCSPISGHRSVSWYQQTPGQGLQFLFEYFSETQRNKGNFPGRFSGRQFSNSRSEMNVSTLELGDSALYLCASSFTSGGVADTQYFGPGTRLTVL.

This chain links TRBV18 with TRBJ2-2; no definite D call. The germline V gene encodes CDR1 KGHSH and CDR2 LQKENI. Trimming left V 3 bases short and J 0 bases short, with 5 bases between. This CDR3 spans 14 amino acids. CDR3 coding DNA: TGTGCCAGCTCACCTTCCACGAACACCGGGGAGCTGTTTTTT. Translating it yields CASSPSTNTGELFF.

The chain has TRBV10-3 and TRBJ1-4; possibly TRBD1 for D (6 bases). The germline V gene has CDR1 ENHRY and CDR2 SYGVKD. The CDR3 is 17 amino acids. V was trimmed by 6 bases and J by 6 bases, leaving 23 bases between them. CDR3 region: CAISDTGYRVFDEKLFF. CDR3 coding DNA: TGTGCCATCAGCGACACAGGGTACCGGGTATTTGATGAAAAACTGTTTTTT.

The chain couples TRBV18 to TRBJ1-2; 11 positions agree with TRBD1. Germline trimming cut 4 bases from V and 7 bases from J; bases unmatched to any gene: 11. This CDR3 comprises 16 residues. Looked up from germline, CDR1 is KGHSH and CDR2 is LQKENI. Here the CDR3 DNA reads TGTGCCAGCTCACAACCCCGGACAGGGGGCGCGGGTGGCTACACCTTC. It codes for CASSQPRTGGAGGYTF.

The genes are TRBV5-1 and TRBJ2-3; 8 bases align to TRBD2. The CDR3 length is 16 residues. Germline CDR1 reads SGHRS; CDR2 reads YFSETQ. V dropped 4 bases and J dropped 0; count of bases not matched to a gene: 7. DNA for the CDR3: TGCGCCAGCAGCCGTCTAGCGGGTTTAAGCACAGATACGCAGTATTTT. Encoded protein: CASSRLAGLSTDTQYF.

The chain recombines TRBV4-1 with TRBJ1-3; 7 bases fit TRBD1. The CDR3 totals 17 residues. Germline V CDR1 and CDR2: MGHRA, YSYEKL. The V gene end was trimmed by 2 bases and the J gene end by 3 bases; junction bases not matched to a gene: 10. This chain's CDR3 is CASSQPRDSRIGNTIYF. DNA for the CDR3: TGCGCCAGCAGCCAACCCCGGGACAGCCGGATTGGAAACACCATATATTTT.

V usage is TRBV7-9 and J usage is TRBJ2-1; a possible D gene is TRBD2 (5 bases). Trimming took 10 bases from V and 4 from J, leaving 14 bases between them. Per germline, CDR1 SEHNR and CDR2 FQNEAQ (reference sequence). The CDR3 sequence is 13 residues long. CDR3 DNA sequence: TGTGCCACCTCGACTCGAGGGTACAATGAGCAGTTCTTC. Its protein is CATSTRGYNEQFF.

The gene calls are TRBV5-4 and TRBJ2-7; the D gene is possibly TRBD1 (6 bases). Germline assignment: CDR1 SGHNT and CDR2 YYREEE (reference sequence). This CDR3 is 14 amino acids long. V dropped 4 bases and J dropped 4 bases, with 15 bases sitting between them. This CDR3 is CASSRPGTSYEQYF. CDR3 DNA: TGTGCCAGCAGCCGACCCGGGACATCATACGAGCAGTACTTC.

This chain's CDR3 is CASSSPRLRADTQYF. CDR3 nucleotide sequence: TGTGCCAGCAGCTCCCCACGTCTCAGAGCGGATACGCAGTATTTT. This sequence joins TRBV13 and TRBJ2-3; D ambiguous. The V end was cut by 4 bases, the J end by 6 bases, with 17 bases between. CDR3 size: 15 residues. CDR1 and CDR2 (germline): PRHDT, FYEKMQ (reference sequence).

This clone showed up just a few times. This chain joins TRBV19 and TRBJ1-6, with TRBD1 matching over 9 bases. Germline V CDR1 and CDR2: LNHDA, SQIVND (reference sequence). With 7 bases clipped from V and 9 bases from J, the junction kept 10 bases outside the gene matches. This CDR3 has 15 residues. The CDR3, as DNA: TGTGCCAGTACTGTGGGGTTACAGGGGGCTTCACCCCTCCACTTT. Translating it yields CASTVGLQGASPLHF.

About this clone: A read error may account for a junction end that differs from germline. V and J are TRBV10-2 and TRBJ1-2; D might be TRBD1 (5 bases). The CDR3 has 13 amino acids. Germline CDR1 reads WSHSY; CDR2 reads SAAADI. The CDR3: CASGETGHYGYTF. The CDR3, as DNA: TGCGCCAGCGGTGAAACAGGCCACTATGGCTACACCTTC.

The chain links TRBV19 to TRBJ1-5, with unresolved D. The CDR3 extends over 16 amino acids. Trimming cost V 4 bases and J 3 bases, with 16 bases left between them. Germline CDR1 reads LNHDA; CDR2 reads SQIVND (reference sequence). In nucleotides, the CDR3 is TGTGCCAGTAGTACCCCCGGACTCTCCTACAATCAGCCCCAGCATTTT. Translated, it gives CASSTPGLSYNQPQHF. Complete variable domain (other parts from reference TRBV19 and TRBJ1-5): DGGITQSPKYLFRKEGQNVTLSCEQNLNHDAMYWYRQDPGQGLRLIYYSQIVNDFQKGDIAEGYSVSREKKESFPLTVTSAQKNPTAFYLCASSTPGLSYNQPQHFGDGTRLSIL.

The chain employs TRBV5-8 and TRBJ2-6; 7 positions match TRBD1. Trimming removed 3 bases from V and 0 bases from J; junction bases left unmatched: 9. This CDR3 has 18 residues. CDR1 SGHTS and CDR2 YDEGEE come from the germline V gene. CDR3 nucleotide sequence: TGTGCCAGCAGCTCGGACAGGTCTTCCTTCTCTGGGGCCAACGTCCTGACTTTC. Protein product: CASSSDRSSFSGANVLTF.

The V and J genes are TRBV5-1 and TRBJ1-2, with D tentatively TRBD1 (6 bases). With 3 bases removed from V and 4 bases from J, the gap between germline ends came to 16 bases. Germline V CDR1 and CDR2: SGHRS, YFSETQ. This CDR3 has 15 residues. This CDR3 reads CASSWGPGSGYGYTF. CDR3 in DNA: TGCGCCAGCAGCTGGGGGCCGGGGAGCGGCTATGGCTACACCTTC.

The chain combines TRBV2 with TRBJ1-2; no clear D. Germline V CDR1 and CDR2: SNHLY, FYNNEI. The CDR3 length is 16 residues. With 3 bases removed from V and 7 bases from J, the gap between germline ends came to 21 bases. CDR3 sequence: CASSEVVGKPPIGYTF. As DNA, the CDR3 is TGTGCCAGCAGTGAGGTCGTGGGCAAACCCCCTATTGGCTACACCTTC.

The chain is built from TRBV7-9 and TRBJ1-1, with D possibly TRBD1 on 5 matching bases. This CDR3 has 16 amino acids. V was trimmed by 4 bases and J by 0 bases, leaving 15 bases between them. Germline CDR1 SEHNR, CDR2 FQNEAQ (reference sequence). This CDR3 is CASSYKPDTMNTEAFF. CDR3 bases: TGTGCCAGCAGCTATAAGCCGGACACCATGAACACTGAAGCTTTCTTT.

The chain is built from TRBV6-5 and TRBJ1-1; weak D call: TRBD1 (6 bases). This CDR3 has 14 amino acids. V gave up 4 bases and J gave up 3 bases, with 12 bases separating them. Germline CDR1 is MNHEY and CDR2 is SVGAGI. DNA of the CDR3: TGTGCCAGCAGTTCCGGGACAAAATACACTGAAGCTTTCTTT. Its protein product is CASSSGTKYTEAFF.

CDR3 nucleotides: TGTGCCAGCAGCGTCGCCGGGGGGGTGAGAGAGACCCAGTACTTC. Amino acids: CASSVAGGVRETQYF. The chain has TRBV9 and TRBJ2-5; 8 bases are a match to TRBD2. Germline V CDR1 and CDR2: SGDLS, YYNGEE. V lost 2 bases, J lost 4 bases, and 7 bases stayed unmatched. The CDR3 totals 15 residues.

The chain uses TRBV7-8 and TRBJ1-4; D possibly corresponds to TRBD1 (6 bases). This CDR3 is built from 15 residues. Germline values: CDR1 SGHVS, CDR2 FQNEAQ. Trimming removed 5 bases from V and 8 bases from J, with 18 bases in between. The CDR3 DNA sequence: TGTGCCAGCAGCGTTAGCTCGATAGGGGGAGAAAAACTGTTTTTT. Translation: CASSVSSIGGEKLFF.

This chain joins TRBV5-1 and TRBJ1-1; possibly TRBD1 for D (5 bases). V lost 4 bases and J 5 bases, leaving 18 bases between the germline ends. This CDR3 contains 15 residues. CDR1 is SGHRS, CDR2 YFSETQ, per germline. The CDR3 sequence is CASSPWVGVRTEAFF. CDR3 DNA: TGCGCCAGCAGCCCATGGGTAGGGGTACGGACTGAAGCTTTCTTT. Looking up the rest from reference TRBV5-1 and TRBJ1-1 gives the full variable domain: KAGVTQTPRYLIKTRGQQVTLSCSPISGHRSVSWYQQTPGQGLQFLFEYFSETQRNKGNFPGRFSGRQFSNSRSEMNVSTLELGDSALYLCASSPWVGVRTEAFFGQGTRLTVV.

The chain recombines TRBV28 with TRBJ1-4, with a weak D call TRBD1 (5 bases). The germline V gene encodes CDR1 MDHEN and CDR2 SYDVKM. The CDR3 spans 14 residues. The V gene lost 3 bases and the J gene lost 7 bases, with 12 bases spanning the gap. The CDR3 coding sequence is TGTGCCAGCAGTTTGAAGGGGTATGGTGAAAAACTGTTTTTT. Protein: CASSLKGYGEKLFF.